This TCR beta chain was captured in a study of shared clonotypes between healthy human individuals (dated by TCRdb to 2019 to 2021). At the level of the whole study: The cohort comprised a couple of women and a few men aged 18 to 49 years. To increase sequencing depth and limit assay-specific biases, different laboratories used diverse techniques to prepare libraries and sequence TCR repertoires. For each donor, CD4 naive and CD4 memory were each given three plates, CD8 naive was given two plates, and CD8 memory was given one plate. The study deeply sequenced blood TCR repertoires of about five healthy adults to estimate repertoire size and the extent of clonotype sharing between individuals. Per donor, leukapheresis produced somewhere between about 0.94 and 8.9 billion PBMCs.

Healthy HIV-negative adults with no recently reported acute infections or vaccinations were included as donors. All donors were Caucasian adults living in Nashville, Tennessee, USA. CD4+ T cells were enriched by magnetic negative selection; naive cells were then positively selected on CD45RA, and the negative fraction formed the memory subset. Blood was obtained by leukapheresis, after which PBMCs were separated by Ficoll-Histopaque density gradient centrifugation and cryopreserved in liquid nitrogen vapor phase. Purity and quantity of every magnetically sorted T cell population were checked by analytical flow cytometry. From each sorted fraction, genomic DNA was isolated and quantified by UV absorbance on a Nanodrop 2000c. TCR CDR3 regions were amplified from genomic DNA by multiplex PCR using the deep immunoSEQ assay. Extracted genomic DNA from each cell subset was spread evenly across all wells of several immunoSEQ 96-well plates, with each plate serving as a replicate. For sorted subsets, around 200 ng genomic DNA, equal to 30,000 or so T cell genomes, was loaded into each replicate PCR. Purified libraries were quantified with a Qubit 3.0 fluorometer, sized on a Bioanalyzer 2100, and re-quantified with the KAPA Library Quantification kit. Each immunoSEQ 96-well plate was sequenced on its own single-read 150-cycle Illumina NextSeq 550 flow cell. As for the authors' bioinformatics: The immunoSEQ output contained only junctional sequences without quality scores, so filtering could not match that applied to full-length reads. Sequences were annotated with PyIR, a Python wrapper for IgBLAST v1.9, and V/J genes and CDR3 were assigned using IMGT germline references. Reads with weak V/J assignments (E-value above 1e-6), missing CDR3, stop codons, out-of-frame junctions, or ambiguous translated residues were removed. V3J clonotypes were defined as sequences sharing the same inferred V gene, J gene, and CDR3 amino acid sequence. Percentage overlap between repertoires was calculated by dividing the number of shared unique clonotypes by the size of the smaller repertoire. Three approaches were used to assess repertoire richness: RTK rarefaction, the Chao1 estimator, and Recon v2.1 estimates of unobserved clonotypes. Generation probabilities for all TCRbeta clonotypes obtained by the gDNA method from several donors were computed using OLGA. The clones in this table, taken by TCRdb from immuneACCESS, are in-frame only. Not every clone is retained; where verified, under half of the shortfall comes from an unresolved V gene, and the cause of the rest is unknown. That table supplies the V and J calls and clone size; D and trimming were determined from the DNA. For this sample there are roughly 2.6 million clones; around 90% appear just once. The ten top clones hold over 0.12% of the sample.

The paper's findings and limits, for the study overall: The genetic and exposure-history diversity represented was limited by the small number of donors. Incomplete sequencing was indicated by rarefaction of sorted-subset datasets, despite the large sequencing depth. Around 5.4% of naive CD4, roughly 3.6% of naive CD8, approximately 2% of memory CD4, and around 0.4% of memory CD8 clonotypes were shared across several donors. Pairwise subsampling indicated that sequencing depth was expected to affect the degree of clonotype sharing among donors. Naive subsets generally had larger estimated clonotype richness than memory subsets did. Sampling was limited to blood, and TCR repertoires in tissue likely differ from TCR repertoires in blood. Clonotypes shared by all four sorted-subset donors showed higher generation probabilities than non-shared clonotypes.

According to the germline V gene, CDR1 reads LGHNT and CDR2 reads FRNRAP. Unmatched junction bases come to 5, with V trimmed by 6 bases and J by 4 bases. The CDR3 numbers 13 residues from cysteine through phenylalanine. Left in the record is the CDR3 DNA by itself, 39 bases read in frame from the first base. A note on this clone: Its cognate antigen has yet to be identified. No base qualities exist here, and no much larger clone lies one base off it.

This TCR came from a man between 18 and 29 years old in good health. The rearranged segments are TRBV12-5 and TRBJ2-5, and 7 junctional nucleotides match TRBD2. The sample taken for sequencing was naive CD4+ T cells sorted from blood. Sample cell subset or site, as interpreted from the label and publication: CD45RA+ positively selected. For the CDR3, the sequence is CASGPAGAETQYF. DNA sequence: TGTGCTAGTGGCCCCGCGGGAGCAGAGACCCAGTACTTC.